These 31 T cell receptor beta chains came from one sample sequenced in a study of tumor and adjacent non-tumor tissue in lung cancer. The template was RNA from unsorted bulk tissue. A modified ARM-PCR protocol with three rounds of nested PCR amplified TCRbeta. Each CDR3 protein gets one entry after TCRdb re-called the multiplex PCR reads with MiXCR. The table has fewer than 120,000 distinct CDR3 sequences, over 75% seen once; the top ten hold roughly 20%. Specimen: lung tumor tissue. These receptor sequences come from a man between 65 and 85 years old with non-small cell lung cancer.

A remark on this clonotype: At one of its ends the junction is not consistent with the germline gene, which may arise from a read error. The chain links TRBV20-1 to TRBJ1-3; D might be TRBD1 (6 bases). This CDR3 has 16 residues. Germline CDR1 DFQATT, CDR2 SNEGSKA (reference sequence). CDR3 sequence reads: CSARGRIAGEKNTIYF. The CDR3 nucleotides are TGTAGTGCTAGAGGTCGGATAGCAGGGGAGAAAAACACCATATATTTT.

The V gene is TRBV14, the J gene TRBJ2-5; 10 nucleotides line up with TRBD2. This CDR3 is 17 amino acids long. The germline gives CDR1 SGHDN, CDR2 FVKESK. The CDR3 sequence is CASRQGGLANWPETQYF. The DNA for the CDR3 is TGTGCGAGCCGCCAGGGGGGACTAGCGAATTGGCCAGAGACCCAGTACTTC.

This clonotype has only one observation. The V call is TRBV11-3, the J call TRBJ2-2; D gene unclear. The CDR3 consists of 13 residues. The germline gives CDR1 SGHNT, CDR2 YENEEA. V was clipped by 4 bases and J by 9 bases, with 12 bases between them. The CDR3 spells CASSSVPPRELFF. The CDR3 coding sequence is TGTGCCAGCAGCTCAGTTCCCCCCAGGGAGCTGTTTTTT.

In regard to this clonotype: The junction departs from the called germline gene at one end, perhaps through a read error. This chain connects TRBV5-6 to TRBJ2-1, with D perhaps matching TRBD1 (5 bases). This CDR3 spans 16 amino acids. CDR1 is SGHDT and CDR2 is YYEEEE in the germline V gene. DNA of the CDR3: TGTGCCAGCAGCGTGGTATTCCAGGGTTCCTACAATGAGCAGTCCTTC. Translating it yields CASSVVFQGSYNEQSF.

The chain uses TRBV11-3 and TRBJ2-1, with 7 bases matching TRBD2. CDR3 size: 15 residues. CDR1 SGHNT and CDR2 YENEEA come from the germline V gene. The V segment lost 10 bases and the J segment 10 bases; nucleotides outside the gene matches: 19. The CDR3 region has the DNA TGTGCCAACAACTTAGTAGGGGAGGGTCCGAAAGAGCAGTTCTTC. Its translation: CANNLVGEGPKEQFF.

In DNA form, the CDR3 reads TGTGCCAGCAGATCCGGGACAGGGAGATCTGATTCACCCCTCCACTTT. It is translated as CASRSGTGRSDSPLHF. This chain uses TRBV6-2 or TRBV6-3 with TRBJ1-6; TRBD1 agrees at 9 bases. CDR1 is MNHEY, CDR2 SVGEGT, per germline. V was pared by 6 bases and J by 8 bases, with 11 bases of the junction left unmatched. The CDR3 spans 16 residues.

This clonotype was seen a few times. Relative to the germline gene, one junction end is altered; a read error may explain this. This chain joins TRBV11-2 and TRBJ2-2, with D perhaps matching TRBD1 (5 bases). The CDR3 spans 14 residues. Germline loops: CDR1 SGHAT, CDR2 FQNNGV. The CDR3 region is CASEQTVSTRELFF. In nucleotides, the CDR3 is TGTGCCAGCGAACAGACAGTAAGCACCAGGGAACTGTTTTTT. Drawing the rest from reference TRBV11-2 and TRBJ2-2, the complete variable domain is EAGVAQSPRYKIIEKRQSVAFWCNPISGHATLYWYQQILGQGPKLLIQFQNNGVVDDSQLPKDRFSAERLKGVDSTLKIQPAKLEDSAVYLCASEQTVSTRELFFGEGSRLTVL.

The chain has TRBV4-1 and TRBJ2-7; the D gene is possibly TRBD2 (5 bases). Between the trimmed V and J ends, which lost 1 base and 7 bases, there was a span of 14 bases. Germline CDR1 is MGHRA and CDR2 is YSYEKL. This CDR3 contains 14 residues. Here the CDR3 reads CASSQGGCTEEQYF. The CDR3 nucleotides read TGCGCCAGCAGCCAAGGAGGGTGTACTGAAGAGCAGTACTTC.

The genes are TRBV29-1 and TRBJ1-5, with TRBD1 as a possible D gene (6 bases). The V gene's germline CDR1 is SQVTM and CDR2 ANQGSEA. This CDR3 contains 13 residues. Trimming stripped 0 bases from V and 16 bases from J, with 19 bases between. The CDR3 region is CSVEEQGGQPYHF. The CDR3 DNA reads as TGCAGCGTTGAAGAACAGGGAGGGCAGCCCTACCATTTT.

The DNA for the CDR3 is TGTGCCAGCAGCGTAGGGGGGGCGCAGACCGGGGAGCTGTTTTTT. This codes for CASSVGGAQTGELFF. The genes are TRBV9 and TRBJ2-2; the D call may be TRBD1 or TRBD2 (6 bases each). The germline V gene encodes CDR1 SGDLS and CDR2 YYNGEE. The CDR3 sequence is 15 residues long. V lost 0 bases, J lost 5 bases, and 11 bases lay in between.

The rearrangement joins TRBV12-3 or TRBV12-4 to TRBJ2-1; D gene ambiguous. The CDR3 length is 14 residues. The germline V and J ends were trimmed by 5 bases and 9 bases, with 17 bases remaining between them. In DNA, the CDR3 is TGTGCCAGCAGTCTGGCGGTGGGCTCGGGTGAGCAGTTCTTC. This translates into CASSLAVGSGEQFF.

The chain combines TRBV29-1 with TRBJ2-3, with no clear D. The CDR3 sequence is 14 residues long. Trimming removed 7 bases from V and 3 bases from J, with 17 bases in between. Germline V gene data show CDR1 as SQVTM and CDR2 as ANQGSEA. The CDR3 reads CSAEVIESTDTQYF. The CDR3 region has the DNA TGCAGCGCTGAGGTTATTGAGAGTACAGATACGCAGTATTTT.

For this clonotype: Its ends do not fully match the called genes, so a read error is possible. The chain joins TRBV10-3 to TRBJ2-3; D unclear. The CDR3 is 12 amino acids. Germline V gene data show CDR1 as ENHRY and CDR2 as SYGVKD. Here the CDR3 DNA reads TGTGCCGTCAGTGTTACTGAAGATACACAGTATTTT. Amino acid sequence: CAVSVTEDTQYF.

Concerning this clonotype: One end of the junction does not line up with germline, which may come from a read error. The rearrangement joins TRBV6-1 to TRBJ2-3, with 7 bases that match TRBD2. The CDR3 length is 16 residues. Germline values: CDR1 MNHNS, CDR2 SASEGT. CDR3 loop: CASSVSSGANTVTQYF. CDR3 DNA sequence: TGTGCCAGCAGTGTATCTAGCGGTGCAAACACAGTTACGCAGTATTTT.

This clonotype was picked up one time. The junction shows a germline mismatch at one end, possibly a read error. This chain links TRBV12-3 or TRBV12-4 with TRBJ1-1, with a tentative D call TRBD1 (6 bases). This CDR3 is built from 13 residues. CDR3 residues: CASSFRDTQIVFF. For the CDR3, the DNA is TGTGCTAGCAGTTTTCGGGACACACAGATAGTTTTCTTT.

As concerns this clonotype: At one end, the junction sequence differs from germline, possibly due to a read error. The V call is TRBV6-2 or TRBV6-3, the J call TRBJ1-2; 7 bases are shared with TRBD1. This CDR3 is built from 14 residues. Germline CDR1 MNHEY, CDR2 SVGEGT. The CDR3: CANSYPTGANGYTF. CDR3 in DNA: TGTGCCAACAGTTACCCCACAGGGGCTAATGGCTATACCTTC.

A note on this clonotype: It is likely a read error, because the conserved phenylalanine at the end of the CDR3 is missing. The limits of the CDR3 on the DNA are not certain, so only TCRdb's listed CDR3 is given. This rearrangement joins TRBV6-5 to TRBJ2-5; TRBD2 is taken as the D call from the table, unchecked against the DNA. The germline gives CDR1 MNHEY, CDR2 SVGAGI. The CDR3 length is 15 residues, termini included. The chain's CDR3 is CASSPIAGVEETHYS.

CDR3 loop: CATRTRIITDTQYF. The CDR3 DNA follows: TGTGCCACCCGGACACGGATAATCACAGATACGCAGTATTTT. The genes are TRBV6-2 or TRBV6-3 and TRBJ2-3; the D gene is possibly TRBD1 (5 bases). V lost 10 bases, J lost 2 bases, and 16 bases lay in between. Per germline, CDR1 MNHEY and CDR2 SVGEGT. The length of the CDR3 is 14 residues.

This sequence joins TRBV11-2 and TRBJ2-7, with D perhaps TRBD2 (5 bases). The CDR3 length is 12 residues. In germline, CDR1 is SGHAT, CDR2 FQNNGV. CDR3 in amino acids: CPSSLYGPEQYF. CDR3 DNA sequence: TGTCCTAGCAGCTTATATGGACCGGAGCAGTACTTC.

This clonotype came up a few times. The chain couples TRBV6-5 to TRBJ2-5; 7 positions agree with TRBD2. Germline V CDR1 and CDR2: MNHEY, SVGAGI. The CDR3 runs to 16 residues. V trimming: 7 bases; J trimming: 2 bases; junction bases outside the gene matches: 13. DNA for the CDR3: TGTGCCAGCACCCAGAGGTGGGGGGGTAGGCAAGAGACCCAGTACTTC. This codes for CASTQRWGGRQETQYF.

In the case of this clonotype: A much bigger clone sits one base away, suggesting this may be a read error. This chain connects TRBV29-1 to TRBJ1-1; maybe TRBD1 (5 bases). This CDR3 contains 13 residues. Per the germline V gene, CDR1 is SQVTM and CDR2 is ANQGSEA. CDR3 DNA: TGCAGCGGCCTCGGAAAGGGGAGCACTAAAGCTTTCTTT. It translates to CSGLGKGSTKAFF.

This clonotype was counted once. The chain has TRBV12-3 or TRBV12-4 and TRBJ2-3; D is unclear. This CDR3 comprises 11 residues. The CDR3 region has the DNA TGTTCCGTTAGTGAGACAGATACGCAGTATTTT. This gives the protein CSVSETDTQYF.

Note on this clonotype: Germline is not matched at one junction end, which may reflect a read error. The chain has TRBV29-1 and TRBJ2-7; D possibly corresponds to TRBD2 (7 bases). In germline, CDR1 is SQVTM, CDR2 ANQGSEA. The CDR3 is 14 residues long. In DNA, the CDR3 is TGCCGCGTTGACGGACTAGTGGGGGCCTACGATCAGTACTTC. Its protein product is CRVDGLVGAYDQYF.

Turning to this clonotype: At one of its ends the junction is not consistent with the germline gene, which may arise from a read error. J is TRBJ2-1 and V is TRBV20-1, with a tentative D call TRBD1 (5 bases). Per the germline V gene, CDR1 is DFQATT and CDR2 is SNEGSKA (reference sequence). The length of the CDR3 is 14 residues. The CDR3 is CSASGASSYNERFF. CDR3 DNA sequence: TGTAGTGCTTCTGGGGCCAGCTCCTACAATGAGCGGTTCTTC.

With respect to this clonotype: The junction shows a germline mismatch at one end, possibly a read error. The chain uses TRBV6-6 and TRBJ1-2; a weak D match, TRBD1 (5 bases). The CDR3 consists of 13 residues. In germline, CDR1 is MNHNY, CDR2 SVGAGI (reference sequence). CDR3 residues: CTSSYDDSTVYTF. The CDR3 nucleotides read TGTACCAGCAGTTATGACGACAGTACAGTCTACACCTTC.

Remarks on this clonotype: Sequence at one end of the junction differs from germline and may be a read error. V and J are TRBV29-1 and TRBJ2-7; TRBD1 matches 9 bases. The CDR3 runs to 12 residues. From germline, CDR1 is SQVTM and CDR2 ANQGSEA. In DNA, the CDR3 is TGCAGCGGTCATACAGGGGGCAACGAGCATTACTTC. Protein sequence: CSGHTGGNEHYF.

This clonotype was picked up one time. This CDR3 is missing its conserved last phenylalanine or tryptophan, likely due to a read error. The chain has TRBV6-1 and TRBJ1-5; possible D gene TRBD1, 5 bases. This CDR3 contains 16 residues. From germline, CDR1 is MNHNS and CDR2 SASEGT. The CDR3 here is CASSEGRGTVNQPQHL. Written as DNA, the CDR3 is TGTGCCAGCAGCGAAGGTAGAGGGACCGTAAATCAGCCCCAGCATCTT.

Note on this clonotype: The missing conserved phenylalanine or tryptophan at the end of this CDR3 makes a read error likely. The V and J genes are TRBV11-2 and TRBJ1-4; D is possibly TRBD1 (6 bases). Trimming pared 9 bases from V and 4 bases from J, leaving 18 bases between. This CDR3 has 15 amino acids. CDR1 is SGHAT and CDR2 is FQNNGV in the germline V gene. This CDR3 is CASSRNGTSNEKLFL. CDR3 in DNA: TGTGCCAGTAGCAGAAATGGGACAAGTAATGAAAAACTGTTTTTA.

This clonotype was detected ten times or more. The CDR3 nucleotides are TGTGCCTGGAGAGTAGCGGGGGCGCCGAGAGAGACCCAGTACTTC. Translating it yields CAWRVAGAPRETQYF. The chain is built from TRBV30 and TRBJ2-5, with 9 bases fitting TRBD2. The CDR3 has 15 amino acids. Germline V gene data show CDR1 as GTSNPN and CDR2 as SVGIG (reference sequence). Trimming cost V 3 bases and J 4 bases; bases outside gene matches: 9.

To note about this clonotype: A junction end diverges from the germline sequence, so it may reflect a read error. This chain joins TRBV29-1 and TRBJ2-3; the D is unclear. Germline V CDR1 and CDR2: SQVTM, ANQGSEA. The CDR3 consists of 11 residues. The CDR3 DNA is TGCAGCGCCGCGTACGTAGATACGCGCAATTTT. It yields the protein CSAAYVDTRNF.

In this sample, this clonotype turned up once. The junction and the germline gene differ at one end; a read error may be behind it. V and J are TRBV12-3 or TRBV12-4 and TRBJ2-1; 7 nucleotides line up with TRBD2. The CDR3 extends over 14 amino acids. CDR3 amino acids: CASSLISGLNEEFF. The CDR3 DNA is TGTGCCAGCAGTTTAATTAGCGGGCTGAATGAGGAGTTCTTC.